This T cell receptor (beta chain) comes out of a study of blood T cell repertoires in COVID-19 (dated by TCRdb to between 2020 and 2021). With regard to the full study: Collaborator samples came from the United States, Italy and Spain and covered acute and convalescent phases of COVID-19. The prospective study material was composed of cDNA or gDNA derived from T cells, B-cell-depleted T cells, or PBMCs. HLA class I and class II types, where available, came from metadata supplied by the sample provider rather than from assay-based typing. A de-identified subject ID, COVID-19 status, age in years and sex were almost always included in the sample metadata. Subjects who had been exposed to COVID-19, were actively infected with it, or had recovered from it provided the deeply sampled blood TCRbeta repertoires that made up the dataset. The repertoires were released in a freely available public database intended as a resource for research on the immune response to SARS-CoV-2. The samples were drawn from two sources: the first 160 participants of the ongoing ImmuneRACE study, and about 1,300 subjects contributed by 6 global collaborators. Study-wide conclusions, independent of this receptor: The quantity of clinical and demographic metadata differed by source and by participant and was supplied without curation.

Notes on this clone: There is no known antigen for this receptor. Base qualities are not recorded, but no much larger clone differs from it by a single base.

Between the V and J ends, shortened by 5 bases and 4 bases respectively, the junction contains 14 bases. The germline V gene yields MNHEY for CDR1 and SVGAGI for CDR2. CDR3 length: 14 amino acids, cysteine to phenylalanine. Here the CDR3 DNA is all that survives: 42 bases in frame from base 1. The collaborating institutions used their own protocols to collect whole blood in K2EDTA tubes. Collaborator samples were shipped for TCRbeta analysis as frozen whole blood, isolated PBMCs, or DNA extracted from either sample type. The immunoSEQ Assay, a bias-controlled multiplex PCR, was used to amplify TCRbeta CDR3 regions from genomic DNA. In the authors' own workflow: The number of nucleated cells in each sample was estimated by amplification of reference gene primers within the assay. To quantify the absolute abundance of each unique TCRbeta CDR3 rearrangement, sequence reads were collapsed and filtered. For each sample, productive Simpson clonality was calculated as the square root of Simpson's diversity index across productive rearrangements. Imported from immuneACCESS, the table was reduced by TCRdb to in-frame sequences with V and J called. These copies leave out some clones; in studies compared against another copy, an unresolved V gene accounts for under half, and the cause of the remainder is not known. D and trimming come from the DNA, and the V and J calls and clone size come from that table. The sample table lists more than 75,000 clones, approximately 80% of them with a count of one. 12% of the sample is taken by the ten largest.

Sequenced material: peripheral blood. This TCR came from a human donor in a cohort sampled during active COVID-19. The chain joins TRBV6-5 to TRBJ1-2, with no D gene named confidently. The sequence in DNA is TGTGCCAGCAGTCCCTCGGACGGGATCTATGGCTACACCTTC. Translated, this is CASSPSDGIYGYTF.